The 28 T cell receptor beta chains in this list originate from one sample, sequenced in a study of CD8 T cells in Susac syndrome. An input of about 0.5 to 1 ug of RNA was subjected to reverse transcription using random hexamers. MiXCR was run by TCRdb on the immunoSEQ multiplex PCR reads, yielding one entry per CDR3 protein. The sample lists 100,000 to 150,000 distinct CDR3 sequences, around 75% occurring once. The sequenced sample was CD8+ T cells from PBMCs. The source is a human donor with multiple sclerosis.

The rearrangement uses TRBV27 and TRBJ1-5, with TRBD1 identical over 7 bases. CDR3 size: 14 residues. With V trimmed by 7 bases and J by 5 bases, 8 bases remained unmatched. Germline V gene lookup returns CDR1 MNHEY and CDR2 SMNVEV (reference sequence). CDR3 amino acids: CASTSRQGDQPQHF. The CDR3, as DNA: TGTGCCAGCACCAGTAGACAGGGAGATCAGCCCCAGCATTTT.

This chain links TRBV20-1 with TRBJ1-2, with D possibly being TRBD1 (5 bases). The CDR3 length is 14 residues. The germline CDR1 and CDR2 sequences are DFQATT and SNEGSKA (reference sequence). Trimming shortened V by 3 bases and J by 0 bases, and 11 bases separated the two germline ends. The CDR3 protein is CSARGQGANYGYTF. In DNA form, the CDR3 reads TGCAGTGCTAGGGGGCAGGGAGCTAACTATGGCTACACCTTC.

The chain uses TRBV19 and TRBJ2-7; no firm D call. Germline CDR1 and CDR2: LNHDA and SQIVND (reference sequence). The CDR3 runs 13 residues. The germline V and J ends were trimmed by 3 bases and 2 bases, with 8 bases remaining between them. In nucleotides, the CDR3 is TGTGCCAGTAGTATTACGGCGACCTACGAGCAGTACTTC. Amino acid sequence: CASSITATYEQYF.

J is TRBJ1-6 and V is TRBV7-2; D not certain. Germline assignment: CDR1 SGHTA and CDR2 FQGNSA. This CDR3 comprises 15 residues. Trimming stripped 1 base from V and 10 bases from J, with 14 bases between. CDR3 in amino acids: CASSLEGLGRSPLHF. CDR3 nucleotides: TGTGCCAGCAGCTTAGAGGGCCTCGGGCGATCACCCCTCCACTTT.

V and J are TRBV5-4 and TRBJ2-7; the D call may be TRBD1 or TRBD2 (5 bases each). Between the trimmed V and J ends, which lost 0 bases and 7 bases, there was a span of 17 bases. CDR3 size: 15 residues. CDR1 and CDR2 (germline): SGHNT, YYREEE (reference sequence). The CDR3 reads CASSLAGKGLEEQYV. The CDR3 DNA reads TGTGCCAGCAGCTTGGCCGGGAAGGGGCTCGAAGAGCAGTACGTC.

This sequence joins TRBV6-1 and TRBJ2-7; TRBD1 matches 7 bases. Germline V gives CDR1 MNHNS, CDR2 SASEGT. The CDR3 totals 15 residues. Unmatched junction bases numbered 11, after V lost 7 bases and J lost 2 bases. CDR3 amino acids: CASTATGTVTYEQYV. The DNA for the CDR3 is TGTGCCAGCACCGCCACCGGGACAGTTACCTACGAGCAGTACGTC.

This clonotype was picked up one time. For the CDR3, the DNA is TGTGCCAGCAGTGATTCAGACAGGGGGTTATTTCAGCCCCAGCATTTT. It codes for CASSDSDRGLFQPQHF. The gene calls are TRBV25-1 and TRBJ1-5, with 9 bases identical to TRBD1. With 3 bases clipped from V and 6 bases from J, the junction kept 9 bases outside the gene matches. Germline V CDR1 and CDR2: MGHDK, SYGVNS. The CDR3 sequence is 16 residues long.

This chain links TRBV24-1 with TRBJ2-3; D perhaps matches TRBD1 (6 bases). CDR1 is KGHDR and CDR2 is SFDVKD in the germline V gene. The CDR3 is 15 residues long. V was pared by 4 bases and J by 2 bases, with 12 bases between. The CDR3 sequence: CATSDRTDLTDTQYF. As DNA, the CDR3 is TGTGCCACCAGTGACCGGACAGATCTCACAGATACGCAGTATTTT.

This clonotype was seen once. The gene calls are TRBV19 and TRBJ2-1, with unresolved D. This CDR3 has 14 amino acids. Trimming took off 1 base at V and 6 bases at J, with 10 bases between the two ends. Germline lookup yields CDR1 LNHDA and CDR2 SQIVND (reference sequence). The CDR3 loop reads CASSIVSGINEQFF. The CDR3, as DNA: TGTGCCAGTAGTATAGTATCGGGTATCAATGAGCAGTTCTTC.

The genes are TRBV5-1 and TRBJ2-1, with 11 bases matching TRBD2. The V segment lost 4 bases and the J segment 10 bases; nucleotides outside the gene matches: 19. Germline V gene sequence: CDR1 SGHRS, CDR2 YFSETQ. This CDR3 contains 18 residues. Here the CDR3 reads CASSPLGVAGGPSGEQFF. The CDR3 DNA follows: TGCGCCAGCAGCCCCCTCGGAGTAGCGGGAGGGCCCTCGGGCGAGCAGTTCTTC.

The rearrangement links TRBV28 to TRBJ2-3, with a possible D match to TRBD2 (5 bases). The CDR3 is 14 amino acids. Trimming took off 6 bases at V and 2 bases at J, with 12 bases between the two ends. In germline, CDR1 is MDHEN, CDR2 SYDVKM. CDR3 sequence: CASRSPGYTDTQYF. The CDR3 DNA is TGTGCCAGCAGATCCCCGGGGTACACAGATACGCAGTATTTT.

This sequence joins TRBV28 and TRBJ2-7; D not certain. Germline loops: CDR1 MDHEN, CDR2 SYDVKM. The CDR3 length is 14 residues. Trimming stripped 2 bases from V and 3 bases from J, with 11 bases between. CDR3 nucleotide sequence: TGTGCCAGCAGTTTACTAGTCGGGTACTACGAGCAGTACTTC. Translation: CASSLLVGYYEQYF.

This clonotype was picked up one time. J is TRBJ2-5 and V is TRBV28; the D gene is possibly TRBD2 (6 bases). Per the germline V gene, CDR1 is MDHEN and CDR2 is SYDVKM. This CDR3 region has 15 residues. Trimming shortened V by 5 bases and J by 7 bases, and 20 bases separated the two germline ends. The CDR3 region has the DNA TGTGCCAGCAGTCAACCGGGACTCGGGTTTGGGACCCAGTACTTC. Its protein is CASSQPGLGFGTQYF.

This clonotype came up a few times. The germline gene is not matched at one end of the junction; a read error may be the cause. The chain is built from TRBV7-7 and TRBJ2-1; a weak D match, TRBD2 (6 bases). This CDR3 is 12 amino acids long. Germline CDR1 SSHAT, CDR2 FNYEAQ (reference sequence). The CDR3, as DNA: TGTGCTAGCAGCCCACGTGGGGGGGAGCAGTTCTTC. Protein: CASSPRGGEQFF.

This chain uses TRBV5-4 with TRBJ2-7; either TRBD1 or TRBD2 may fit D (5 bases each). The CDR3 consists of 16 residues. V was trimmed by 4 bases and J by 4 bases, leaving 21 bases between them. The V gene's germline CDR1 is SGHNT and CDR2 YYREEE (reference sequence). The CDR3 DNA follows: TGTGCCAGCAGCCAAAGCCGGGACGTAGGCGTATACGAGCAGTACTTC. Translated, it gives CASSQSRDVGVYEQYF.

V usage is TRBV7-2 and J usage is TRBJ2-1; D is undetermined. This CDR3 spans 15 amino acids. CDR1 is SGHTA and CDR2 is FQGNSA in the germline V gene. Trimming removed 5 bases from V and 4 bases from J, with 15 bases in between. The CDR3, as DNA: TGTGCCAGCAGCCCTCGGGTGGGCCAGTACAATGAGCAGTTCTTC. Protein: CASSPRVGQYNEQFF.

The V call is TRBV13, the J call TRBJ2-1; D not resolved. The germline V gene has CDR1 PRHDT and CDR2 FYEKMQ (reference sequence). The germline V and J ends were trimmed by 2 bases and 9 bases, with 14 bases remaining between them. The CDR3 runs to 14 residues. As DNA, the CDR3 is TGTGCCAGCAGCTTATTAGAGGATTTCGGTGAGCAGTTCTTC. Its protein product is CASSLLEDFGEQFF.

The rearrangement links TRBV12-3 or TRBV12-4 to TRBJ2-1, with 9 bases lining up with TRBD2. The CDR3 extends over 15 amino acids. V gave up 1 base and J gave up 4 bases; unmatched junction bases: 2. The CDR3 DNA follows: TGTGCCAGCAGTTTAGGGACTAGCGCATACAATGAGCAGTTCTTC. It yields the protein CASSLGTSAYNEQFF.

The chain carries TRBV7-9 and TRBJ2-5; weak D call: TRBD2 (6 bases). From germline, CDR1 is SEHNR and CDR2 FQNEAQ (reference sequence). The V end lost 4 bases, the J end lost 2 bases, and 8 bases lay between the germline ends. The CDR3 length is 13 residues. DNA of the CDR3: TGTGCCAGCAGCTCGGGACTGCAAGAGACCCAGTACTTC. Protein sequence: CASSSGLQETQYF. The full variable domain, with the rest looked up from reference TRBV7-9 and TRBJ2-5, is DTGVSQNPRHKITKRGQNVTFRCDPISEHNRLYWYRQTLGQGPEFLTYFQNEAQLEKSRLLSDRFSAERPKGSFSTLEIQRTEQGDSAMYLCASSSGLQETQYFGPGTRLLVL.

The V call is TRBV6-5, the J call TRBJ1-5, with 9 bases aligning to TRBD1. V was pared by 4 bases and J by 6 bases, with 7 bases of the junction left unmatched. This CDR3 has 15 amino acids. Germline CDR1 and CDR2: MNHEY and SVGAGI. Here the CDR3 reads CASSSGTGLTQPQHF. CDR3 bases: TGTGCCAGCAGTTCCGGGACAGGGCTAACTCAGCCCCAGCATTTT.

This chain connects TRBV9 to TRBJ2-2, with no clear D. The CDR3 consists of 13 residues. From germline, CDR1 is SGDLS and CDR2 YYNGEE. With 3 bases removed from V and 6 bases from J, the gap between germline ends came to 9 bases. CDR3 protein: CASSGEIPGELFF. The CDR3 DNA reads as TGTGCCAGCAGCGGCGAAATCCCCGGGGAGCTGTTTTTT.

The rearrangement uses TRBV20-1 and TRBJ2-1; D tentatively fits TRBD1 or TRBD2 (5 bases each). The CDR3 sequence is 15 residues long. Germline CDR1 is DFQATT and CDR2 is SNEGSKA (reference sequence). The germline V and J ends were trimmed by 1 base and 4 bases, with 14 bases remaining between them. The DNA of the CDR3 is TGCAGTGCTAGAGTAGTAACGGGGCTTTACAATGAGCAGTTCTTC. This sequence encodes CSARVVTGLYNEQFF.

V gene TRBV2 combines with J gene TRBJ1-3, with D possibly being TRBD1 (6 bases). With 5 bases removed from V and 8 bases from J, the gap between germline ends came to 19 bases. The CDR3 runs to 15 residues. CDR1 is SNHLY, CDR2 FYNNEI, per germline. Here the CDR3 reads CASSPKGGDRDTIYF. CDR3 coding DNA: TGTGCCAGCAGTCCGAAGGGGGGAGACCGAGACACCATATATTTT.

The chain has TRBV11-1 and TRBJ2-2; 11 nucleotides match TRBD2. Germline V gene sequence: CDR1 SGHAT, CDR2 FQDESV (reference sequence). The CDR3 has 18 amino acids. V was clipped by 4 bases and J by 9 bases; unmatched bases: 16. The CDR3 sequence is CASSSTRLAGGRERELFF. The DNA of the CDR3 is TGTGCCAGCAGCTCCACCCGTCTAGCGGGAGGAAGGGAGCGGGAGCTGTTTTTT.

The V gene is TRBV29-1, the J gene TRBJ1-1, with TRBD1 matching over 8 bases. CDR3 length equals 13 residues. Per germline, CDR1 SQVTM and CDR2 ANQGSEA. V was pared by 7 bases and J by 6 bases, with 10 bases of the junction left unmatched. As DNA, the CDR3 is TGCAGCGCCGCAGGGGGCGAAATCGCTGAAGCTTTCTTT. This sequence encodes CSAAGGEIAEAFF.

In this sample, this clonotype turned up a few times. This chain joins TRBV5-4 and TRBJ1-1, with D hard to call. The CDR3 has 14 residues. Germline CDR1 reads SGHNT; CDR2 reads YYREEE (reference sequence). Trimming removed 0 bases from V and 0 bases from J, with 6 bases in between. In DNA, the CDR3 is TGTGCCAGCAGCTTGGAACTTATGAACACTGAAGCTTTCTTT. It encodes CASSLELMNTEAFF.

In its sample, this clonotype was seen a few times. V usage is TRBV4-3 and J usage is TRBJ2-1; 8 nucleotides agree with TRBD2. V trimming: 4 bases; J trimming: 8 bases; junction bases outside the gene matches: 16. Germline CDR1 and CDR2: LGHNA and YSLEER. The CDR3 has 17 amino acids. CDR3 nucleotides: TGCGCCAGCAGCCGAGACGTCAGGACTAGCATAATTGATGAGCAGTTCTTC. Residues: CASSRDVRTSIIDEQFF.

This clonotype has more than one count but fewer than ten. An end of the junction does not agree with germline; a read error may underlie this. The chain joins TRBV4-1 to TRBJ2-2, with D unresolved. Germline V gene data show CDR1 as MGHRA and CDR2 as YSYEKL. The CDR3 is 14 residues long. This CDR3 is CASSQGLNTGELFF. CDR3 in DNA: TGTGCCAGCAGTCAAGGGCTGAACACCGGGGAGCTGTTTTTT.